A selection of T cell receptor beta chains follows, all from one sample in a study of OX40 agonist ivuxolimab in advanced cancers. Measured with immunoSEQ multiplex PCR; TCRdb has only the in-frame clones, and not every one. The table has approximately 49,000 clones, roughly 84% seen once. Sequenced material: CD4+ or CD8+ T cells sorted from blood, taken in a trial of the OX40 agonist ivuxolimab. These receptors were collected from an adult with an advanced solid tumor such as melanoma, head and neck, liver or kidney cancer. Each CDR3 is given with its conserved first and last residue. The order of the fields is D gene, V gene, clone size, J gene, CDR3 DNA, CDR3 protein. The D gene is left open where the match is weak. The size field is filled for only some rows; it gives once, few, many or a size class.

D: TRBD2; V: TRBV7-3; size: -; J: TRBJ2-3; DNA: TGTGCCAGCAGCTTAGGGCCCGGGACTAGCGAGATAGATACGCAGTATTTT; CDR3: CASSLGPGTSEIDTQYF
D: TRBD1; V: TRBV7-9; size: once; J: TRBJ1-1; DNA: TGTGCCAGCAGGACATCCGGGACAGGGGTCCGAGCGGGTGAAGCTTTCTTT; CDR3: CASRTSGTGVRAGEAFF
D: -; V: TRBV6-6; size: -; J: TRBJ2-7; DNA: TGTGCCAGCAGTTACGATTACGGGGGCGAGCAGTACTTC; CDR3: CASSYDYGGEQYF
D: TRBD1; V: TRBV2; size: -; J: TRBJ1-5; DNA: TGTGCCAGCAGTGCTACAGGGGTAAGCAATCAGCCCCAGCATTTT; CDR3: CASSATGVSNQPQHF
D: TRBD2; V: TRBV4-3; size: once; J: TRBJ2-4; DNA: TGCGCCAGCAGCCTAGGACTAGCGGGGGCCCCAGCCAAAAACATTCAGTACTTC; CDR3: CASSLGLAGAPAKNIQYF
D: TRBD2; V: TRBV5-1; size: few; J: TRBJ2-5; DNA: TGCGCCAGCAGCTTGGCGGGGGGGTACGAGACCCAGTACTTC; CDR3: CASSLAGGYETQYF
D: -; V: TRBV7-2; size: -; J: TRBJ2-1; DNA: TGTGCCAGCAGTCTACTGCAGGCGGACAATGAGCAGTTCTTC; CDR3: CASSLLQADNEQFF
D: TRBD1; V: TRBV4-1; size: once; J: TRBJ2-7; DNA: TGCGCCAGCAGTACGACAGGGTCGAGCTCCTACGAGCAGTACTTC; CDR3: CASSTTGSSSYEQYF
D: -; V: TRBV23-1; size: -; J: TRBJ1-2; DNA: TGCGCCAGCAATCAAGGGTCCTCCGCGCGGGGCTACACCTTC; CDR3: CASNQGSSARGYTF
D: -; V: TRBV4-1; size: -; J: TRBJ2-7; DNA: TGCGCCAGCAGCCAAGATCCTGACGGAGTCCTAGGGCAGTACTTC; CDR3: CASSQDPDGVLGQYF
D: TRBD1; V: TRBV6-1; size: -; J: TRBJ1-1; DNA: TGTGCCAGCAGCGGGACAGCTGATTTTGAAGCTTTCTTT; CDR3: CASSGTADFEAFF
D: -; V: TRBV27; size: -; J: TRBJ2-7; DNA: TGTGCCAGCAGTTACGTGGCAGGTTGGGGAAATCACGAGCAGTACTTC; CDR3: CASSYVAGWGNHEQYF
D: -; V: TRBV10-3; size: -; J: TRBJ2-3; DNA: TGTGCCATCGCGGGCACAGATACGCAGTATTTT; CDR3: CAIAGTDTQYF
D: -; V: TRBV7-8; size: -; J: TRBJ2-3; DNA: TGTGCCAGCAGCTTAGAAATGACCACTAGCACAGATACGCAGTATTTT; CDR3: CASSLEMTTSTDTQYF
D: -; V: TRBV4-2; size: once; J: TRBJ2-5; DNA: TGTGCCAGCAGCCAGTTCGGAGACAGCCAAGAGACCCAGTACTTC; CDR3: CASSQFGDSQETQYF
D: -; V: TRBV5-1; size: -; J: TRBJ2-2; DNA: TGCGCCAGCCGAACCCCGATGAGAGCAAGCGGGGAGCTGTTTTTT; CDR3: CASRTPMRASGELFF
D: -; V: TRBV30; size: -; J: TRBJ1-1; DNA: TGTGCCTGGAGTGGAGAGGACAGTCAGAGTGAAGCTTTCTTT; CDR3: CAWSGEDSQSEAFF
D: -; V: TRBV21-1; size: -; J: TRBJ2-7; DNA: TGTGCCAGCAGCAAAGATGACAGGGACGAGCAGTACTTC; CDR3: CASSKDDRDEQYF
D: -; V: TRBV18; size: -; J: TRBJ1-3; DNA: TGTGCCAGCTCACCTAAAGAGAATGAAGCTGGAAACACCATATATTTT; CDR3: CASSPKENEAGNTIYF
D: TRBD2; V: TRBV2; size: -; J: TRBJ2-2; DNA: TGTGCCAGCAGTGGCCCTAGCGGGAGGGGGACCGGGGAGCTGTTTTTT; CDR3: CASSGPSGRGTGELFF
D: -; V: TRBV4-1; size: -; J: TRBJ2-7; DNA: TGCGCCAGCAGCCAAGGGCAGGGTACTGGGGAGCAGTACTTC; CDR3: CASSQGQGTGEQYF
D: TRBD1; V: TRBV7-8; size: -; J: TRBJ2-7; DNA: TGTGCCAGCAGTGAGGGGGCCTCCTACGAGCAGTACTTC; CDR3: CASSEGASYEQYF
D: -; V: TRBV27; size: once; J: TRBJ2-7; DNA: TGTGCCAGCAGTCCAGGGGTTGTAAACGAGCAGTACTTC; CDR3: CASSPGVVNEQYF